The next 8 T cell receptor beta chains were all read from a single sample in a study of T-cell reconstitution after alpha-beta-depleted transplantation in children. TCRbeta library construction was performed incorporating unique molecular identifiers. TCRdb itself ran the PCR reads through MiXCR, one entry per CDR3 protein. Among around 370,000 distinct CDR3 sequences listed, 10% were seen once. Sequencing used PBMCs from the stem cell graft donor, obtained from the stem cell graft. All receptors derive from a human donor who donated a stem cell graft to a child with acute lymphoblastic leukemia.

This clonotype came up a few times. The V gene is TRBV12-3 or TRBV12-4, the J gene TRBJ2-1, with 13 nucleotides matching TRBD2. The CDR3 length is 15 residues. Trimming at V came to 6 bases and at J to 8 bases, leaving 7 bases not matched to a gene. In DNA, the CDR3 is TGTGCCAGCAGCCCGGGGACTAGCGGGATGGATGAGCAGTTCTTC. The encoded protein is CASSPGTSGMDEQFF.

This clonotype was counted a few times. The chain couples TRBV7-2 to TRBJ2-7; 10 bases map to TRBD1. The CDR3 runs to 16 residues. Germline assignment: CDR1 SGHTA and CDR2 FQGNSA. V shed 3 bases and J 3 bases; nucleotides not matched to a gene: 8. DNA of the CDR3: TGTGCCAGCAGCTTGGCGACAGGGGGCGCAAACTACGAGCAGTACTTC. Translation: CASSLATGGANYEQYF.

This clonotype has more than one count but fewer than ten. The rearrangement joins TRBV28 to TRBJ2-1; 11 bases are shared with TRBD2. This CDR3 comprises 15 residues. V trimming: 3 bases; J trimming: 6 bases; junction bases outside the gene matches: 4. CDR1 is MDHEN and CDR2 is SYDVKM in the germline V gene. In nucleotides, the CDR3 is TGTGCCAGCAGTTTTCAGACTAGCGGGATCAATGAGCAGTTCTTC. This encodes CASSFQTSGINEQFF.

This clonotype was recorded at least ten times. The V call is TRBV7-9, the J call TRBJ2-1, with 15 bases matching TRBD2. The CDR3 runs to 18 residues. In germline, CDR1 is SEHNR, CDR2 FQNEAQ (reference sequence). Germline trimming cut 5 bases from V and 3 bases from J; bases unmatched to any gene: 8. The CDR3 DNA sequence: TGTGCCAGCAGCCCTCCGGGACTAGCGGGAGGTTACTACAATGAGCAGTTCTTC. It encodes CASSPPGLAGGYYNEQFF.

This clonotype was observed many times. The CDR3 DNA follows: TGTGCCAGCAGCTTGTATAACTCTGTAGGGCAGTTCTTC. It translates to CASSLYNSVGQFF. The genes are TRBV5-5 and TRBJ2-1; D unclear. V lost 1 base and J lost 12, with 14 bases in between. From germline, CDR1 is SGHKS and CDR2 YYEKEE (reference sequence). CDR3 size: 13 residues.

The rearrangement uses TRBV7-9 and TRBJ1-3; D may be TRBD1 (5 bases). The germline gives CDR1 SEHNR, CDR2 FQNEAQ (reference sequence). The CDR3 extends over 15 amino acids. The germline V and J ends were trimmed by 6 bases and 0 bases, with 12 bases remaining between them. CDR3 DNA sequence: TGTGCCAGCAGTCGGGACGGTTTCTCTGGAAACACCATATATTTT. It encodes CASSRDGFSGNTIYF.

The chain carries TRBV20-1 and TRBJ2-3, with D possibly being TRBD1 or TRBD2 (5 bases each). V lost 8 bases and J lost 4, with 13 bases in between. From germline, CDR1 is DFQATT and CDR2 SNEGSKA (reference sequence). CDR3 length: 12 amino acids. The CDR3 nucleotides are TGCAGTTTTAGCCGGGGCCCAGATACGCAGTATTTT. This sequence encodes CSFSRGPDTQYF.

This chain connects TRBV6-2 or TRBV6-3 to TRBJ2-5; D is perhaps TRBD1 (5 bases). V was clipped by 6 bases and J by 5 bases, with 16 bases between them. CDR3 size: 14 residues. The germline gives CDR1 MNHEY, CDR2 SVGEGT. CDR3 DNA sequence: TGTGCCAGCAGAACCAACAAGGGGCGGGAGACCCAGTACTTC. Protein product: CASRTNKGRETQYF.